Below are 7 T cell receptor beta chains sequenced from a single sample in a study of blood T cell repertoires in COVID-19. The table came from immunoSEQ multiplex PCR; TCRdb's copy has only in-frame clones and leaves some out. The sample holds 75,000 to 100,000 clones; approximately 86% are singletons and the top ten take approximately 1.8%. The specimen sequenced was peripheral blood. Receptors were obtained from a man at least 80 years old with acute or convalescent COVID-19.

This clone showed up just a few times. The CDR3 loop is CATSRGRGDQPQHF. CDR3 sequence (DNA): TGTGCCACCTCCCGGGGTCGGGGGGATCAGCCCCAGCATTTT. This chain uses TRBV28 with TRBJ1-5; D may be TRBD1 (5 bases). The V end lost 10 bases, the J end lost 5 bases, and 18 bases lay between the germline ends. The CDR3 runs to 14 residues. The germline V gene encodes CDR1 MDHEN and CDR2 SYDVKM.

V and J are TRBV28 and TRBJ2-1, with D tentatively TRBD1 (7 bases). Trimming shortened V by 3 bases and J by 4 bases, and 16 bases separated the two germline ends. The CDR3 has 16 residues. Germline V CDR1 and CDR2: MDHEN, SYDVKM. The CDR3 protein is CASSFPTPGGYNEQFF. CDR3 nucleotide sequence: TGTGCCAGCAGTTTCCCGACACCAGGGGGGTACAATGAGCAGTTCTTC.

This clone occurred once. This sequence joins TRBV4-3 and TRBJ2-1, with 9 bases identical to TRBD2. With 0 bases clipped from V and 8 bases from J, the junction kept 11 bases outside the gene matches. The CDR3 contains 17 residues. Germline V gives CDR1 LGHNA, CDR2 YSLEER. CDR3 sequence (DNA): TGCGCCAGCAGCCAAGAAGGGAGGGGACTAGCCGTTCATGAGCAGTTCTTC. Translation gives CASSQEGRGLAVHEQFF.

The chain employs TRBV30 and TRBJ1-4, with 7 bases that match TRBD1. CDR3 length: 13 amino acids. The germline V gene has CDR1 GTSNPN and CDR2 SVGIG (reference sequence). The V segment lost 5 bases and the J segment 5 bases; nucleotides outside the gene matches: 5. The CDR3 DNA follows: TGTGCCTGGGAGGGACAGAACAATGAAAAACTGTTTTTT. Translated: CAWEGQNNEKLFF.

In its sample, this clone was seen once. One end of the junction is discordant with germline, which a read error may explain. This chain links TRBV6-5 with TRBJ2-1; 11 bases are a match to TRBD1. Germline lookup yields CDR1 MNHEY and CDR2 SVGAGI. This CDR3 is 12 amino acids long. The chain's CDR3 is CASSPGTGGLVF. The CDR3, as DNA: TGTGCCAGCAGTCCGGGGACAGGGGGGCTGGTCTTC.

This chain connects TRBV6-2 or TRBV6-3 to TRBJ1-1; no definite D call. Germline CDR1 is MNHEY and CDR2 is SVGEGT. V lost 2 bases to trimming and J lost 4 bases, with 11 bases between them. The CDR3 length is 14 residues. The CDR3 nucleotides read TGTGCCAGCAGTTACCGGGTTAGAGGCACTGAAGCTTTCTTT. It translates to CASSYRVRGTEAFF.

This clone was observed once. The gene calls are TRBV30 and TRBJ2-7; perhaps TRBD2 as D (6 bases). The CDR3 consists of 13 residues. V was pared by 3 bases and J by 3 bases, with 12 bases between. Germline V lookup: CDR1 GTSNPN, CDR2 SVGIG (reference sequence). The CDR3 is CAWRNNGGYEQYF. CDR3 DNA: TGTGCCTGGAGGAATAACGGGGGCTACGAGCAGTACTTC.